The following is a T cell receptor (beta chain) sequence with its context. This clone was found once. The specificity of this receptor is unknown. No base quality values were provided; no much bigger clone lies one nucleotide off. The sample is drawn from a study of cytomegalovirus exposure and HLA in healthy donors (dated by TCRdb to the late 2010s). Regarding the complete study: A later analysis indicated that the 120 or so validation repertoires were generated on the platform also employed for the 670 or so repertoires of the first cohort. Besides the first cohort of roughly 700 subjects, a separate validation cohort made up of 95 to 150 different subjects was used. To predict cytomegalovirus infection status, the study combined high-throughput TCR immunosequencing, statistical association of individual TCRs with disease status, and machine learning. The study aimed to test whether signatures of past pathogen exposure could be identified by cataloging public T cell receptors. Points the paper makes about the study in general: The study gave a list of under 200 TCR beta chains associated with cytomegalovirus. Most TCR sequences were observed very rarely across donors, whereas some public TCRs were present in many individuals. According to the authors, the approach could potentially be generalized to other disease states and immunological phenotypes. The classifier was reported to diagnose cytomegalovirus status with high specificity and sensitivity in both the original and validation cohorts. The validation cohort had no HLA typing available for a later analysis, so co-occurrence within that cohort was assessed over all 120 or so repertoires. In vitro tests confirmed that a few of the cytomegalovirus-associated TCR beta chains recognize cytomegalovirus antigens. In a later analysis, TCRs clustered in the first cohort were found to also tend to co-occur in the approximately 120 validation repertoires, with over 90% of cluster scores above 0.

The donors belonged to the validation cohort of around 120 subjects, which was separate from the roughly 700-subject first cohort. The method was the immunoSEQ multiplex PCR assay. The study's processing was this. A statistical classification framework was developed to diagnose cytomegalovirus status using the catalog of TCR beta chain sequences. This immuneACCESS table, as held by TCRdb, lists in-frame sequences with V and J called but not all clones. Of the missing ones, under half trace to an unresolved V gene in checked studies; the others have no known cause. That table gives V, J and clone size, and the DNA gave D and trimming. The sample table shows tens of thousands of clones, and about 96% are seen once. The biggest ten clones account for around 0.78% of the sample. Counted from cysteine to valine, this CDR3 has 13 amino acids. Left in the record is the CDR3 DNA by itself, 39 bases read in frame from the first base. Trimming takes 3 bases off V and 8 bases off J; junction bases not matched to a gene: 5. The germline V gene sets CDR1 to SGHDT and CDR2 to YYEEEE.

The sample comprised PBMCs. Rearrangement joined TRBV5-6 to TRBJ2-7; 10 central nucleotides agree with TRBD1. This sequence originates from a man between 18 and 29 years old in good health and CMV-seronegative. The nucleotide sequence is given as TGTGCCAGCAGCTGGACAGGGGGAGAACAGCAGTACGTC. Its protein product is CASSWTGGEQQYV.